This record covers a single T cell receptor beta chain. Original data processing: Nucleated cell counts were estimated from reference gene primer amplification. TCRdb's copy holds only in-frame clones and misses some; the assay was immunoSEQ multiplex PCR. That table gives V, J and clone size, and the DNA gave D and trimming. The sample includes 100,000 to 150,000 clones, approximately 88% seen only once; the top ten take 15% to 20%. CDR1 and CDR2 from the germline V gene are SGHDT and YYEEEE. The CDR3 is 16 residues long. V lost 4 bases to trimming and J lost 8 bases; unmatched junction nucleotides: 12. The entry originates in a study of blood T cell repertoires in COVID-19. The wider study: Acute-phase and convalescent COVID-19 samples originated in the United States, Italy and Spain. T cells, B-cell-depleted T cells, or PBMCs supplied cDNA or gDNA.

The gene calls are TRBV5-6 and TRBJ1-6; 7 bases line up with TRBD1. The TCR sequence derives from a woman older than 75 with acute or convalescent COVID-19. The sample taken for sequencing was peripheral blood. The CDR3 protein is CASSLMGQFDHSPLHF. In DNA form, the CDR3 reads TGTGCCAGCAGCCTAATGGGACAGTTCGACCATTCACCCCTCCACTTT.